One and the same sample provided the 21 T cell receptor beta chains below, sequenced in a study of blood T cells in healthy people across ages. Next came a second PCR, run for roughly 6 to 11 cycles, which used a sample-barcoded 5' primer along with a J-beta primer mix. TCRdb independently ran MiXCR on the 5' RACE reads; one entry per CDR3 protein. The profile shows about 1,400,000 distinct CDR3 sequences, roughly 64% of them singletons. The source material was blood. These receptors were collected from a man aged 18 to 35 in good health.

This clonotype was counted between two and nine times. V gene TRBV6-6 combines with J gene TRBJ2-7; 8 bases match TRBD1. The CDR3 has 14 amino acids. Germline trimming cut 6 bases from V and 5 bases from J; bases unmatched to any gene: 9. Germline-derived CDR1 and CDR2 are MNHNY and SVGAGI (reference sequence). CDR3 loop: CASRQRTGNHEQYF. Here the CDR3 DNA reads TGTGCCAGCAGACAAAGGACAGGGAATCACGAGCAGTACTTC.

This clonotype showed up just a few times. The chain combines TRBV10-3 with TRBJ1-2; D ambiguous. V lost 3 bases and J lost 7, with 15 bases in between. CDR1 ENHRY and CDR2 SYGVKD come from the germline V gene. This CDR3 region has 14 residues. DNA for the CDR3: TGTGCCATCAGTGAAGGGAGGAACGGATCTGGCTACACCTTC. It specifies CAISEGRNGSGYTF.

The rearrangement joins TRBV12-3 or TRBV12-4 to TRBJ2-7; TRBD1 aligns across 7 bases. This CDR3 has 13 residues. The J segment lost 5 bases and the V segment lost 5 bases, leaving 6 bases of the junction unmatched. The CDR3 loop is CASSVLTGDEQYF. The CDR3 DNA follows: TGTGCCAGCAGTGTCCTTACAGGGGACGAGCAGTACTTC.

This clonotype was counted a few times. This rearrangement joins TRBV2 to TRBJ2-1; D is unresolved. The ends were cut back, 4 bases at V and 8 bases at J, with 12 bases in the middle. CDR1 is SNHLY and CDR2 is FYNNEI in the germline V gene. This CDR3 has 13 residues. For the CDR3, the DNA is TGTGCCAGCAGTGGAAACCTAAGAGATGAGCAGTTCTTC. It encodes CASSGNLRDEQFF.

In the case of this clonotype: The junction departs from germline at one end; a sequencing error may be responsible. The chain links TRBV5-1 to TRBJ2-5; 12 bases map to TRBD2. The J call may be wrong; the DNA end is better matched by TRBJ2-7. The CDR3 consists of 15 residues. Germline assignment: CDR1 SGHRS and CDR2 YFSETQ. The CDR3 loop is CASSPGLAGSCEQYF. In DNA, the CDR3 is TGCGCCAGCAGCCCTGGACTAGCGGGGTCCTGCGAGCAGTACTTC.

The chain employs TRBV12-3 or TRBV12-4 and TRBJ2-7, with TRBD2 as a possible D gene (5 bases). The V and J ends lost 6 bases and 7 bases respectively, with 10 bases between them. CDR3 size: 11 residues. The CDR3 nucleotides are TGTGCCAGCAGAACCACGGGGGAGCAGTACTTC. Its protein is CASRTTGEQYF.

The chain carries TRBV6-6 and TRBJ2-7, with D possibly matching TRBD2 (5 bases). The CDR3 has 14 amino acids. V gave up 6 bases and J gave up 0 bases, with 12 bases separating them. Germline V gives CDR1 MNHNY, CDR2 SVGAGI (reference sequence). The CDR3 region has the DNA TGTGCCAGCAGGGCGACGGGAAGCTCCTACGAGCAGTACTTC. As protein: CASRATGSSYEQYF.

This chain links TRBV29-1 with TRBJ2-5, with D maybe TRBD1 (7 bases). Trimming removed 6 bases from V and 3 bases from J, with 17 bases in between. The V gene's germline CDR1 is SQVTM and CDR2 ANQGSEA. The CDR3 has 14 residues. CDR3 residues: CSVHSGRGEETQYF. The CDR3 DNA sequence: TGCAGCGTCCATAGCGGCAGGGGGGAAGAGACCCAGTACTTC.

This clonotype turned up a few times. The chain combines TRBV5-1 with TRBJ1-2; no firm D call. Germline V gene sequence: CDR1 SGHRS, CDR2 YFSETQ. V was trimmed by 1 base and J by 6 bases, leaving 13 bases between them. The length of the CDR3 is 14 residues. CDR3 nucleotide sequence: TGCGCCAGCAGCTTGTACGGGGAACCGGATGGCTACACCTTC. This gives the protein CASSLYGEPDGYTF. The whole variable domain, filled in from reference TRBV5-1 and TRBJ1-2, reads KAGVTQTPRYLIKTRGQQVTLSCSPISGHRSVSWYQQTPGQGLQFLFEYFSETQRNKGNFPGRFSGRQFSNSRSEMNVSTLELGDSALYLCASSLYGEPDGYTFGSGTRLTVV.

In its sample, this clonotype was seen a few times. The V and J genes are TRBV5-8 and TRBJ1-2; maybe TRBD1 (5 bases). V dropped 3 bases and J dropped 5 bases, with 20 bases sitting between them. CDR1 is SGHTS and CDR2 is YDEGEE in the germline V gene. The CDR3 covers 16 residues. DNA for the CDR3: TGTGCCAGCAGCTCGGGCGGGGGGGTCTACCCGTATGGCTACACCTTC. The encoded protein is CASSSGGGVYPYGYTF.

V usage is TRBV25-1 and J usage is TRBJ2-7; D is ambiguous. Deletions cut 9 bases from V and 1 base from J, with 22 bases between. Germline-derived CDR1 and CDR2 are MGHDK and SYGVNS. The CDR3 has 16 amino acids. CDR3 sequence reads: CASKTRPFVDSYEQYF. The CDR3 DNA sequence: TGTGCCAGTAAAACTCGACCGTTTGTGGATTCCTACGAGCAGTACTTC.

This sequence joins TRBV6-2 or TRBV6-3 and TRBJ2-1; D is unresolved. Germline CDR1 MNHEY, CDR2 SVGEGT. The V and J ends lost 7 bases and 4 bases respectively, with 17 bases between them. This CDR3 spans 15 amino acids. DNA for the CDR3: TGTGCCAGCAATCGACTCACTACTAAATACAATGAGCAGTTCTTC. It codes for CASNRLTTKYNEQFF.

The chain recombines TRBV20-1 with TRBJ2-3, with D maybe TRBD1 (6 bases). Germline-derived CDR1 and CDR2 are DFQATT and SNEGSKA (reference sequence). The CDR3 has 14 amino acids. V lost 4 bases and J lost 0, with 11 bases in between. Here the CDR3 reads CSAKGEISTDTQYF. Here the CDR3 DNA reads TGCAGTGCTAAGGGGGAGATAAGCACAGATACGCAGTATTTT.

The genes are TRBV29-1 and TRBJ2-3, with D unresolved. The CDR3 has 14 amino acids. Germline CDR1 is SQVTM and CDR2 is ANQGSEA. V lost 6 bases and J lost 0, with 13 bases in between. This CDR3 reads CSVKLSASTDTQYF. The CDR3 nucleotides are TGCAGCGTCAAGCTATCGGCTAGCACAGATACGCAGTATTTT.

This chain connects TRBV10-3 to TRBJ1-4; possibly TRBD1 for D (6 bases). Germline values: CDR1 ENHRY, CDR2 SYGVKD. V was pared by 3 bases and J by 8 bases, with 13 bases between. This CDR3 has 14 residues. CDR3: CAISDGGAGEKLFF. The DNA for the CDR3 is TGTGCCATCAGTGATGGGGGGGCCGGCGAAAAACTGTTTTTT.

The chain joins TRBV10-3 to TRBJ2-5; D is perhaps TRBD1 (5 bases). The germline V gene encodes CDR1 ENHRY and CDR2 SYGVKD. The CDR3 has 15 amino acids. V gave up 3 bases and J gave up 5 bases, with 16 bases separating them. The CDR3: CAISEIYRGQETQYF. DNA for the CDR3: TGTGCCATCAGTGAAATTTATAGGGGCCAGGAGACCCAGTACTTC.

J is TRBJ2-5 and V is TRBV2; 7 positions agree with TRBD1. V shed 6 bases, J shed 3 bases, and the junction held 13 bases outside the gene matches. There are 16 residues in the CDR3. Germline V gene sequence: CDR1 SNHLY, CDR2 FYNNEI. The CDR3 sequence is CASSLTGAHRKETQYF. CDR3 DNA sequence: TGTGCCAGCAGCCTAACAGGGGCCCATCGAAAAGAGACCCAGTACTTC.

This chain links TRBV12-3 or TRBV12-4 with TRBJ2-1; D may match TRBD1 or TRBD2 (6 bases each). TRBJ2-7 matches the DNA end more closely, so the J call is doubtful. The CDR3 contains 15 residues. CDR3 coding DNA: TGTGCCAGCAACCCGCGGGACAACTCCTACAATGAGCAGTACTTC. It yields the protein CASNPRDNSYNEQYF.

The chain has TRBV5-1 and TRBJ2-7, with D tentatively TRBD2 (6 bases). The CDR3 sequence is 15 residues long. Germline V gives CDR1 SGHRS, CDR2 YFSETQ. V lost 0 bases to trimming and J lost 3 bases, with 13 bases between them. CDR3 in amino acids: CASSLVGGWVYEQYF. For the CDR3, the DNA is TGCGCCAGCAGCTTGGTCGGGGGTTGGGTCTACGAGCAGTACTTC.

This chain connects TRBV4-3 to TRBJ1-2, with 9 bases aligning to TRBD1. Germline CDR1 and CDR2: LGHNA and YSLEER. The trim removed 1 base at V and 8 bases at J, leaving 11 bases unmatched. CDR3 length: 16 residues. The CDR3 sequence is CASSQALRTGEGGYTF. CDR3 DNA: TGCGCCAGCAGCCAAGCACTTCGGACAGGGGAAGGGGGCTACACCTTC.

This clonotype was counted between two and nine times. The V gene is TRBV20-1, the J gene TRBJ2-3, with 7 bases lining up with TRBD1. CDR1 and CDR2 (germline): DFQATT, SNEGSKA (reference sequence). V lost 6 bases to trimming and J lost 6 bases; unmatched junction nucleotides: 9. The CDR3 covers 13 residues. The CDR3 spells CSAIGQAQDTQYF. The CDR3 DNA is TGCAGTGCGATCGGACAGGCTCAGGATACGCAGTATTTT.